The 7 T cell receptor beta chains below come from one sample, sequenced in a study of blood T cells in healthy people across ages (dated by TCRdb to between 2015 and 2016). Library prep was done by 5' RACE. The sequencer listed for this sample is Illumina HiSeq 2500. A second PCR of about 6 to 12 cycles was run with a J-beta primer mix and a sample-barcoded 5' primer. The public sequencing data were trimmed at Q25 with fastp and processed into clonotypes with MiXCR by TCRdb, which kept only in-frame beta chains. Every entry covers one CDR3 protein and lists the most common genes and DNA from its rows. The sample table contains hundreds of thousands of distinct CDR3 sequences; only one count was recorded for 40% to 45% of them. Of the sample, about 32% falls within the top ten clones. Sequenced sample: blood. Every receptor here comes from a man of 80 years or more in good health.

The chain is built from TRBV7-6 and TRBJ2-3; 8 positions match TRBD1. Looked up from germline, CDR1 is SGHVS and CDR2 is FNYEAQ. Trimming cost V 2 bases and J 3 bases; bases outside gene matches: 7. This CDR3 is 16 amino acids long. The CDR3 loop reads CASSLTQGAQTDTQYF. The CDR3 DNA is TGTGCCAGCAGCTTAACTCAGGGGGCGCAAACAGATACGCAGTATTTT.

CDR3 sequence (DNA): TGCGCCAGCAGCTTGGGGACAGGGGGCGTTTCAGGGGCCAACGTCCTGACTTTC. Its translation is CASSLGTGGVSGANVLTF. The rearrangement links TRBV5-1 to TRBJ2-6, with 11 nucleotides matching TRBD1. The CDR3 has 18 amino acids. Looked up from germline, CDR1 is SGHRS and CDR2 is YFSETQ. Germline trimming cut 0 bases from V and 4 bases from J; bases unmatched to any gene: 6.

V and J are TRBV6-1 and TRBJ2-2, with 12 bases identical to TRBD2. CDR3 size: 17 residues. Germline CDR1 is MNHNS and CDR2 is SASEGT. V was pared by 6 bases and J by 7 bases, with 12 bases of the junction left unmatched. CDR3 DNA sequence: TGTGCCAGCAGACGGACCCTAGCGGGAGGGCAGGACGGGGAGCTGTTTTTT. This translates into CASRRTLAGGQDGELFF.

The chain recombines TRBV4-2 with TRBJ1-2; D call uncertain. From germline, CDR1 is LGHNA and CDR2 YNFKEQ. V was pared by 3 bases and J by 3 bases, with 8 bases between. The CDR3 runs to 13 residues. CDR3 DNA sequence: TGTGCCAGCAGCCAGGACGGAGACTATGGCTACACCTTC. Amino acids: CASSQDGDYGYTF.

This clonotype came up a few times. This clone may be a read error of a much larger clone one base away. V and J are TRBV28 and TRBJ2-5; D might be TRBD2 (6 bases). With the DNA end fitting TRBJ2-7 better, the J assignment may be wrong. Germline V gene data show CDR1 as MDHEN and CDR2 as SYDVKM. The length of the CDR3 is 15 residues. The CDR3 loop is CASSIGGEDGYEQYF. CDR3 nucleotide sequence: TGTGCCAGCAGCATAGGAGGGGAGGACGGCTACGAGCAGTACTTC.

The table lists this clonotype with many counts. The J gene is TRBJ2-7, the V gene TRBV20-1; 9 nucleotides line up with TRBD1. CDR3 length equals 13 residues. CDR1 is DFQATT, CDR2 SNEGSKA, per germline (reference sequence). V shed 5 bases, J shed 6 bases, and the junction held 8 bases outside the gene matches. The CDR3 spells CSALQQGAVEQYF. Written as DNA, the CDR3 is TGCAGTGCTCTCCAACAGGGGGCGGTCGAGCAGTACTTC.

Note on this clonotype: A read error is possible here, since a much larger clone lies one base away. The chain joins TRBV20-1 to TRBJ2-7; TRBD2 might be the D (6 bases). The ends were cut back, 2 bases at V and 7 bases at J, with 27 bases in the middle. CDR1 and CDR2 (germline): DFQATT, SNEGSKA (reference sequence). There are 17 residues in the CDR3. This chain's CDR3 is CSARRSFESHARDEQYF. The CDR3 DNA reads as TGCAGTGCTAGACGGAGTTTTGAGTCCCATGCGCGGGATGAGCAGTACTTC.